This TCR beta chain is from a study of identical twins. Addition of a universal primer site occurred through template switching, and cDNA carried unique molecular identifiers. TCRdb passed the 5' RACE reads through MiXCR, listing each CDR3 protein once. There are 570,000 or so distinct CDR3 sequences in the sample; roughly 9.5% occur only once, and 2.5% to 3% lies in the top ten. This clonotype was detected ten times or more. The CDR3 is 14 residues long. With 5 bases removed from V and 2 bases from J, the gap between germline ends came to 10 bases. Only healthy Caucasians were enrolled as donors. The same sample was also studied in work on yellow fever vaccine responses in identical twins.

The sample taken for sequencing was PBMCs. This rearrangement joins TRBV12-3 or TRBV12-4 to TRBJ1-3; possible D gene TRBD1, 6 bases. The receptor comes from a woman aged 18-29 years in good health. The CDR3 DNA follows: TGTGCCAGCAGTGAGAGGGGGGCTGGAAACACCATATATTTT. Translating gives CASSERGAGNTIYF.